This TCR beta chain is drawn from a study of blood T cell repertoires in COVID-19. The authors' processing: By means of reference gene primer amplification, nucleated cell counts were estimated. Some clones are missing from TCRdb's copy, which holds only in-frame ones; the method was immunoSEQ multiplex PCR. V, J and clone size reflect that table, while D and trimming were determined from the DNA. Found here are 75,000 to 90,000 clones, about 90% of them singletons; the top ten hold roughly 6.1%. The CDR3 contains 12 residues. The ends lost 4 bases at V and 7 bases at J; junction bases unmatched: 2. Germline V gene data show CDR1 as SNHLY and CDR2 as FYNNEI.

Sequenced material: peripheral blood. The J gene is TRBJ2-5, the V gene TRBV2; the match to TRBD1 covers 8 bases. The source of this sequence is a human donor in a cohort sampled during active COVID-19. DNA for the CDR3: TGTGCCAGCAGTGCAGGGGGCTCGACCCAGTACTTC. It translates to CASSAGGSTQYF.